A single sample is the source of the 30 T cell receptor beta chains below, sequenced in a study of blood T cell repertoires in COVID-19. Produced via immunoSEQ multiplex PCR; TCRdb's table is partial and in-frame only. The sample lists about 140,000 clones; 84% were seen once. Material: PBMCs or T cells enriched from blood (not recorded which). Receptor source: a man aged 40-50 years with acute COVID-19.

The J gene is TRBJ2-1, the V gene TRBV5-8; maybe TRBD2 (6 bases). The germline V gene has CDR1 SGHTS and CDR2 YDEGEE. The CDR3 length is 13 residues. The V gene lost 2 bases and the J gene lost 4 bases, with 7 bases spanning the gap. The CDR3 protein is CASSLRGYNEQFF. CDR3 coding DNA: TGTGCCAGCAGCTTACGGGGGTACAATGAGCAGTTCTTC. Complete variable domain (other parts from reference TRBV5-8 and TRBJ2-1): EAGVTQSPTHLIKTRGQQATLRCSPISGHTSVYWYQQALGLGLQFLLWYDEGEERNRGNFPPRFSGRQFPNYSSELNVNALELEDSALYLCASSLRGYNEQFFGPGTRLTVL.

The CDR3 protein is CASSPSGRGDTQYF. CDR3 DNA: TGTGCCAGCTCACCCAGCGGGAGGGGGGATACGCAGTATTTT. The chain is built from TRBV27 and TRBJ2-3; 10 bases match TRBD2. Trimming at V came to 8 bases and at J to 6 bases, leaving 8 bases not matched to a gene. Per the germline V gene, CDR1 is MNHEY and CDR2 is SMNVEV (reference sequence). The CDR3 sequence is 14 residues long.

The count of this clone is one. The CDR3 DNA sequence: TGCGCCAGCAGCTTGCTCCAGGACACAGATACGCAGTATTTT. Translated, it gives CASSLLQDTDTQYF. The chain joins TRBV5-1 to TRBJ2-3; the D is unclear. Per germline, CDR1 SGHRS and CDR2 YFSETQ. CDR3 length: 14 residues. Trimming cost V 1 base and J 2 bases, with 8 bases left between them.

The CDR3 DNA reads TGCGCCAGCAGAGGGACAGCCCTAGAGACCCAGTACTTC. It encodes CASRGTALETQYF. V and J are TRBV4-1 and TRBJ2-5; 7 nucleotides align to TRBD1. The CDR3 runs to 13 residues. Trimming cost V 6 bases and J 4 bases; bases outside gene matches: 5. In germline, CDR1 is MGHRA, CDR2 YSYEKL.

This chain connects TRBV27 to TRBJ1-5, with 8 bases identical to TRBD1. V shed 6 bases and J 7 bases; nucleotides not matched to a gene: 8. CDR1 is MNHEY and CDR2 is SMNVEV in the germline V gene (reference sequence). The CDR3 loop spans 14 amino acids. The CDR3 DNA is TGTGCCAGCAGACCCGGACAGGGACGGCAGCCCCAGCATTTT. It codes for CASRPGQGRQPQHF.

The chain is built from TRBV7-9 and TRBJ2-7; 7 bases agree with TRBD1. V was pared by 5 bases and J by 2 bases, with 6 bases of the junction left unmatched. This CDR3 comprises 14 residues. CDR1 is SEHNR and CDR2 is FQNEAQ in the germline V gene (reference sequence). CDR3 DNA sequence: TGTGCCAGCAGCCCCCCGGACAGGCCCTACGAGCAGTACTTC. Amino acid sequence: CASSPPDRPYEQYF.

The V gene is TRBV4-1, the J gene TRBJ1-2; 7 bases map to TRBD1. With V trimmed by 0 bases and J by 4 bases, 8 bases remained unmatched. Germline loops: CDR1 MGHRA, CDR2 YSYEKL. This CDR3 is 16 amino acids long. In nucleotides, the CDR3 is TGCGCCAGCAGCCAAGAGGGGACAGAATCTTCCTATGGCTACACCTTC. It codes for CASSQEGTESSYGYTF.

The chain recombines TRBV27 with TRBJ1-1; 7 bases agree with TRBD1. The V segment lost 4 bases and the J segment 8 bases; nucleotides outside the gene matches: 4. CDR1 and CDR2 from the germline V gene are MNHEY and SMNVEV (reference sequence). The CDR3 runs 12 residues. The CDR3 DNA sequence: TGTGCCAGCAGTTCCCGACAGGGAGAAGCTTTCTTT. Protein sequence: CASSSRQGEAFF.

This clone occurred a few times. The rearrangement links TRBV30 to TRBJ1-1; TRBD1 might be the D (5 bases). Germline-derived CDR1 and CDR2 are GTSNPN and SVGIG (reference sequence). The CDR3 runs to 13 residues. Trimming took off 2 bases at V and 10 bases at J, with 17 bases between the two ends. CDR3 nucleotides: TGTGCCTGGAGTCGGAGGCGCGGGGGAGGAGCTTTCTTT. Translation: CAWSRRRGGGAFF.

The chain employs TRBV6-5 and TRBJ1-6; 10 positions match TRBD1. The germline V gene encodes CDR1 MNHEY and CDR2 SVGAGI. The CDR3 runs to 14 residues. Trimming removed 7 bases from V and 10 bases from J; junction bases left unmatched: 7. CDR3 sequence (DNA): TGTGCCAGCACAGATGGGACAGGGGAATCACCCCTCCACTTT. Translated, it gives CASTDGTGESPLHF.

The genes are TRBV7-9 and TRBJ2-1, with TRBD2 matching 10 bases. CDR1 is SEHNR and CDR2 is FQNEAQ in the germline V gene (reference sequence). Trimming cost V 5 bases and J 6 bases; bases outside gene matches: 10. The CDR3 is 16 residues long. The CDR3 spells CASSQPLAGYGNEQFF. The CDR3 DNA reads TGTGCCAGCAGCCAACCACTAGCGGGATATGGCAATGAGCAGTTCTTC.

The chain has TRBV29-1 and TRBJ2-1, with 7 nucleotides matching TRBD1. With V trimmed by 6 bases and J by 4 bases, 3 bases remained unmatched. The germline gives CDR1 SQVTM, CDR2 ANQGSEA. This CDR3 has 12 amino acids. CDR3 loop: CSVRQGYNEQFF. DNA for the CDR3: TGCAGCGTCAGACAGGGTTACAATGAGCAGTTCTTC.

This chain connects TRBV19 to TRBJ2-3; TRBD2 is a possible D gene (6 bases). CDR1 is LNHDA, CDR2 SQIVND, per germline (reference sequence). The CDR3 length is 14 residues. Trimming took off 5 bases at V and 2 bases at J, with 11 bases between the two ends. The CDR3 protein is CASSPGLITDTQYF. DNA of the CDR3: TGTGCCAGTAGTCCGGGACTGATCACAGATACGCAGTATTTT.

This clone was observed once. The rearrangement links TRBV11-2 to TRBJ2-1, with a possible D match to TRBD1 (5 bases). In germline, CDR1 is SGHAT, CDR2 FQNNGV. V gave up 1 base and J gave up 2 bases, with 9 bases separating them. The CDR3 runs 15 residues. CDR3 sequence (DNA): TGTGCCAGCAGCTTAGGGAGCAGGGCCTACAATGAGCAGTTCTTC. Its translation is CASSLGSRAYNEQFF.

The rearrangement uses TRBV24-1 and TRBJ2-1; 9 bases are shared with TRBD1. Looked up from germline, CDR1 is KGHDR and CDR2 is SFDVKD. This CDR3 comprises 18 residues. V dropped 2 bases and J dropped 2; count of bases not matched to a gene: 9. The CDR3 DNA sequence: TGTGCCACCAGTGATTCGTTAGGGACAGGGAACCCCTACAATGAGCAGTTCTTC. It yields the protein CATSDSLGTGNPYNEQFF.

The CDR3, as DNA: TGTGCCAGCAGCTTAGCTTACCCACCATCAGGGGAAGAAGGCTACACCTTC. Translated: CASSLAYPPSGEEGYTF. J is TRBJ1-2 and V is TRBV7-8; a possible D gene is TRBD1 (6 bases). The CDR3 totals 17 residues. V was shortened by 0 bases and J by 8 bases, with 22 bases between the two germline ends. The germline gives CDR1 SGHVS, CDR2 FQNEAQ.

CDR3 amino acids: CASSLRSSYNEQFF. CDR3 sequence (DNA): TGTGCCAGCAGCTTAAGGAGCTCCTACAATGAGCAGTTCTTC. The chain has TRBV11-2 and TRBJ2-1; D is uncertain. Per germline, CDR1 SGHAT and CDR2 FQNNGV. The CDR3 extends over 14 amino acids. The V gene lost 2 bases and the J gene lost 0 bases, with 5 bases spanning the gap.

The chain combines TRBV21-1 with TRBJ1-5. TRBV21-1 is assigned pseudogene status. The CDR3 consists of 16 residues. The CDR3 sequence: CASSKNRRLGNQPQHF. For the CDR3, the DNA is TGTGCCAGCAGCAAAAATCGGCGGTTGGGCAATCAGCCCCAGCATTTT.

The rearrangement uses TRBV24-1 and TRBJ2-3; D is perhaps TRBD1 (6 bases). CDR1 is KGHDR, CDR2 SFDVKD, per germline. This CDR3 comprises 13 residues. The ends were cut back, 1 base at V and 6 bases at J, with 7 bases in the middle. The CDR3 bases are TGTGCCACCAGTGATTTCCAGGGGGATACGCAGTATTTT. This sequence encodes CATSDFQGDTQYF.

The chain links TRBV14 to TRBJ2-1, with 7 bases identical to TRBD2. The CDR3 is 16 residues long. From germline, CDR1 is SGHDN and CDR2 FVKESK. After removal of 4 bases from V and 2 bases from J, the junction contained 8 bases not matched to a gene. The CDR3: CASSRSSGWAYNEQFF. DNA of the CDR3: TGTGCCAGCAGCCGAAGTAGCGGGTGGGCCTACAATGAGCAGTTCTTC.

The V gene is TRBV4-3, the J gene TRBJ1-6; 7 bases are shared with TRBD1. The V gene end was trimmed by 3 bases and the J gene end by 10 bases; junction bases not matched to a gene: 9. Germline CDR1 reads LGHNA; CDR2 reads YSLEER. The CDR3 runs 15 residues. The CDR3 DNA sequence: TGCGCCAGCAGCCATTACCGGGACAGTCGATCACCCCTCCACTTT. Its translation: CASSHYRDSRSPLHF.

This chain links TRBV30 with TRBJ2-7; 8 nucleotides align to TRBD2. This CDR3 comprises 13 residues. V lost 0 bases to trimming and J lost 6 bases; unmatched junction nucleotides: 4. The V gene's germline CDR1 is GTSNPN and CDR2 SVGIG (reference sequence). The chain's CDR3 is CAWSVGLAGEQYF. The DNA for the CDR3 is TGTGCCTGGAGTGTAGGCCTAGCGGGCGAGCAGTACTTC.

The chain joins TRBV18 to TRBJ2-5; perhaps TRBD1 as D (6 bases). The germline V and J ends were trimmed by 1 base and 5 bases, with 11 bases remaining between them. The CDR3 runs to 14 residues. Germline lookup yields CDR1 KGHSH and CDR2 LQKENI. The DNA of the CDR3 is TGTGCCAGCTCACCACAGGACAGTCGGGAGACCCAGTACTTC. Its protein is CASSPQDSRETQYF.

The CDR3 sequence: CASSFTAEEGETQYF. The CDR3 nucleotides are TGTGCCAGCAGCTTTACAGCGGAAGAGGGAGAGACCCAGTACTTC. The genes are TRBV7-9 and TRBJ2-5; weak D call: TRBD2 (5 bases). CDR3 length: 15 residues. The germline CDR1 and CDR2 sequences are SEHNR and FQNEAQ (reference sequence). V gave up 3 bases and J gave up 4 bases, with 15 bases separating them.

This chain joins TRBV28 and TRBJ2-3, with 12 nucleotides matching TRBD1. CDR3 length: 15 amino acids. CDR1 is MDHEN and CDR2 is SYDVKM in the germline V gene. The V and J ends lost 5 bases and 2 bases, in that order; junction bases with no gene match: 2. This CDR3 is CASSGTGGATDTQYF. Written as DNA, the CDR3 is TGTGCCAGCAGTGGGACAGGGGGCGCCACAGATACGCAGTATTTT. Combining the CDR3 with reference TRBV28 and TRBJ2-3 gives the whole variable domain DVKVTQSSRYLVKRTGEKVFLECVQDMDHENMFWYRQDPGLGLRLIYFSYDVKMKEKGDIPEGYSVSREKKERFSLILESASTNQTSMYLCASSGTGGATDTQYFGPGTRLTVL.

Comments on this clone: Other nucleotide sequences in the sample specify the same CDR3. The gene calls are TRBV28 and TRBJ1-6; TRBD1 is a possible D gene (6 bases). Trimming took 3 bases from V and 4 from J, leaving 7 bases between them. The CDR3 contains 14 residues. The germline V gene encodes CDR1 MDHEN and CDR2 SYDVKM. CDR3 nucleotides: TGTGCCAGCAGTTTCCAGGGGTATAATTCACCCCTCCACTTT. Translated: CASSFQGYNSPLHF.

The CDR3: CASRYDRVGSPLHF. DNA for the CDR3: TGTGCCAGCAGATACGACAGGGTCGGTTCACCCCTCCACTTT. The V call is TRBV2, the J call TRBJ1-6; 7 nucleotides align to TRBD1. Germline V gene lookup returns CDR1 SNHLY and CDR2 FYNNEI. The length of the CDR3 is 14 residues. The trim removed 6 bases at V and 9 bases at J, leaving 8 bases unmatched.

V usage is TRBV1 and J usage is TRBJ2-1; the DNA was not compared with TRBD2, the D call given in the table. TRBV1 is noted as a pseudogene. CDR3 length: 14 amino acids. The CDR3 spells CTSRRRDSYNEQFF. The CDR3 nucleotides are TGCACCAGCAGGCGCCGGGATTCGTACAATGAGCAGTTCTTC.

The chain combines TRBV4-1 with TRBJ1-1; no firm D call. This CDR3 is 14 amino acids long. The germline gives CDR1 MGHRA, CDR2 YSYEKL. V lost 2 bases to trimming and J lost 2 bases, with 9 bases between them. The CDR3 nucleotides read TGCGCCAGCAGCCAACGGGGTGTAAACACTGAAGCTTTCTTT. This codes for CASSQRGVNTEAFF.

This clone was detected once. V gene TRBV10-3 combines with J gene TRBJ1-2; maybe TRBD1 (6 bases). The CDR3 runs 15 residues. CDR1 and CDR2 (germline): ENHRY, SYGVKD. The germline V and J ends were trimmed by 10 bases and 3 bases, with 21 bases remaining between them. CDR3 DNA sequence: TGTGCCAATTCTCCAGGGGCCTTTGGGGACTATGGCTACACCTTC. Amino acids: CANSPGAFGDYGYTF.